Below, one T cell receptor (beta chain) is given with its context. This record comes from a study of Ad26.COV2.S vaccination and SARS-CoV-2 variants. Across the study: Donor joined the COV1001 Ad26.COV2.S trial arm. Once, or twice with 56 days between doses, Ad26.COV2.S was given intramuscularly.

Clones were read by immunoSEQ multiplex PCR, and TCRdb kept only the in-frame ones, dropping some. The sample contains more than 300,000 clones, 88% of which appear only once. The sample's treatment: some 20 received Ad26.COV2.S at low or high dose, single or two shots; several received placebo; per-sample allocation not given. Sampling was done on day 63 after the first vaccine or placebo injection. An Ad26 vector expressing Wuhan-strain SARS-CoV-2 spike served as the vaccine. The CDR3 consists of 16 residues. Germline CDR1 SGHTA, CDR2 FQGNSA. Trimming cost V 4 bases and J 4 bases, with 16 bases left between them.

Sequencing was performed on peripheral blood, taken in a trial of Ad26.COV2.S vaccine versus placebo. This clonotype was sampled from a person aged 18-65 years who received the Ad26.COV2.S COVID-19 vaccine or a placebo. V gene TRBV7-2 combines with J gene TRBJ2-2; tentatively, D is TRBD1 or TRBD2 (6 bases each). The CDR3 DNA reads TGTGCCAGCAGCTCACGTGGGGGGCAGCGCACCGGGGAGCTGTTTTTT. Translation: CASSSRGGQRTGELFF.